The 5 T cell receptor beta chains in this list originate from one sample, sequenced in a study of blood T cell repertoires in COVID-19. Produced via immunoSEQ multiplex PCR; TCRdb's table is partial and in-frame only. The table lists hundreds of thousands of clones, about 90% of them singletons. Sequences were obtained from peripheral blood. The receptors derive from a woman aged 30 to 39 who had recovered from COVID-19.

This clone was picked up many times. This CDR3 is CAHNPGQGYGYTF. CDR3 nucleotides: TGTGCCCATAATCCGGGACAGGGCTATGGCTACACCTTC. The V gene is TRBV30, the J gene TRBJ1-2; 9 bases are a match to TRBD1. CDR3 length: 13 amino acids. The trim removed 8 bases at V and 4 bases at J, leaving 8 bases unmatched. In germline, CDR1 is GTSNPN, CDR2 SVGIG (reference sequence).

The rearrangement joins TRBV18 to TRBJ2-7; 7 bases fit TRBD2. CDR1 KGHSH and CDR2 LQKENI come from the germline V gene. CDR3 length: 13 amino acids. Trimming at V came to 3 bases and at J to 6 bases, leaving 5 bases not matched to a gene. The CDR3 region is CASSPLGGTEQYF. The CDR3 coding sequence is TGTGCCAGCTCACCTCTGGGAGGGACCGAGCAGTACTTC.

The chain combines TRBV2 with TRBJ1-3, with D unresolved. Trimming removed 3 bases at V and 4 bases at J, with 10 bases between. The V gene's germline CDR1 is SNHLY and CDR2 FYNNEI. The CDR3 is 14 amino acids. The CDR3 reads CASSEAGLGNTIYF. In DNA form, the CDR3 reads TGTGCCAGCAGTGAGGCAGGTCTAGGAAACACCATATATTTT. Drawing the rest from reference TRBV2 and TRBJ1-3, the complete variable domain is EPEVTQTPSHQVTQMGQEVILRCVPISNHLYFYWYRQILGQKVEFLVSFYNNEISEKSEIFDDQFSVERPDGSNFTLKIRSTKLEDSAMYFCASSEAGLGNTIYFGEGSWLTVV.

The CDR3 protein is CSVEDLLGQSGGAGTNGYTF. The CDR3 DNA reads TGCAGCGTTGAAGATCTTTTGGGACAGAGCGGGGGAGCGGGGACAAACGGCTACACCTTC. The rearrangement joins TRBV29-1 to TRBJ1-2, with TRBD1 identical over 7 bases. CDR3 size: 20 residues. Germline V gene data show CDR1 as SQVTM and CDR2 as ANQGSEA. Trimming cost V 0 bases and J 8 bases; bases outside gene matches: 27.

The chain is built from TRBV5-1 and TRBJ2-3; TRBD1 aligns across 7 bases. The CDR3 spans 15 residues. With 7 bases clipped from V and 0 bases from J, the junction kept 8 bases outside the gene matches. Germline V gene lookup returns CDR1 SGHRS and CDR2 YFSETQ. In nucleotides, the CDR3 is TGCGCCAGCGAGCGAGGGGGCCCTAGCACAGATACGCAGTATTTT. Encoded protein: CASERGGPSTDTQYF.